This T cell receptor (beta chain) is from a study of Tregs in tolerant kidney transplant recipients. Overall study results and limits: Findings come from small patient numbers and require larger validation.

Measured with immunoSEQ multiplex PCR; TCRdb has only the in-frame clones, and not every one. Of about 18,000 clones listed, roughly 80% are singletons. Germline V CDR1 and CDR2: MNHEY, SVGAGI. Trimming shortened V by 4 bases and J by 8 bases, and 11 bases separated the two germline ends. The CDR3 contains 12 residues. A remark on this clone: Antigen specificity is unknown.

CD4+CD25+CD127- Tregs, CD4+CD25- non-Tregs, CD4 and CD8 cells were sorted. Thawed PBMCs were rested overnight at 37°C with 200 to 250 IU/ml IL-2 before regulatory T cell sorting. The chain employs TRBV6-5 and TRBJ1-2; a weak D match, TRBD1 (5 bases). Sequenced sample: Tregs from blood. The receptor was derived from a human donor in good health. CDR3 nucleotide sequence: TGTGCCAGCAGTTCAGGGATTGGCGGCTACACCTTC. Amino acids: CASSSGIGGYTF.